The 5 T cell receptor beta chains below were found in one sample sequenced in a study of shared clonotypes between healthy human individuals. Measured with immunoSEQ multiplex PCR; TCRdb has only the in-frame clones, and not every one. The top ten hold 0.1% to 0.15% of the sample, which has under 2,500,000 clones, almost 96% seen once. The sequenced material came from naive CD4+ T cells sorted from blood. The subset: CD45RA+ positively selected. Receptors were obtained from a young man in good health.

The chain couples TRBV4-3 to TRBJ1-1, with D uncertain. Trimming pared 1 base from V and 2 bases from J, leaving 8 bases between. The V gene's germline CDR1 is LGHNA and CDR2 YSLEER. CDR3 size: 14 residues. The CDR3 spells CASSQARYNTEAFF. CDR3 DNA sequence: TGCGCCAGCAGCCAAGCCAGGTACAACACTGAAGCTTTCTTT.

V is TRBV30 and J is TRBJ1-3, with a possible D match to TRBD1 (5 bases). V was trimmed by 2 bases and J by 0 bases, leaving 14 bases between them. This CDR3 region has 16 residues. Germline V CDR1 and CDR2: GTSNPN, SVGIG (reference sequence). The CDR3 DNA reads TGTGCCTGGAGTCTCGGGGGAGGGATCTCTGGAAACACCATATATTTT. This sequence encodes CAWSLGGGISGNTIYF.

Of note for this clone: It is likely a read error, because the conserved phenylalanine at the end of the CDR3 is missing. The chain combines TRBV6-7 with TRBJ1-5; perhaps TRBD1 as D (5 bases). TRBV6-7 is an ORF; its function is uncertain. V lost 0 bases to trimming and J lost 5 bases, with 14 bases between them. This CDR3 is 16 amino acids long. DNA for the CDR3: TGTGCCAGCAGTTACTCTAGGGACGGAGGCTATCAGCCCCAGCATCTT. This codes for CASSYSRDGGYQPQHL.

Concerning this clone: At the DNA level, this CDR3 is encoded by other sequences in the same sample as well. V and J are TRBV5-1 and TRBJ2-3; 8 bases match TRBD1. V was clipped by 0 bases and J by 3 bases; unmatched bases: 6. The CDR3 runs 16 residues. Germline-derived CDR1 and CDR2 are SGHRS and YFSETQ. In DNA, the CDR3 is TGCGCCAGCAGCTTGGCCGGGACAGGCCTTACAGATACGCAGTATTTT. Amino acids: CASSLAGTGLTDTQYF.

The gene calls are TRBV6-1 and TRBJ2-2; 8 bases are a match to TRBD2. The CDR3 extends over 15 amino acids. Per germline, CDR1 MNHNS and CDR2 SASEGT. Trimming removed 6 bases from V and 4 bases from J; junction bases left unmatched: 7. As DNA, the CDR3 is TGTGCCAGCAGCGATAGCGGGGTGATCACCGGGGAGCTGTTTTTT. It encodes CASSDSGVITGELFF.